Listed below are T cell receptor beta chains from one sample, sequenced in a study of cytotoxic CD8 clonotypes in ibrutinib-treated CLL. Produced via immunoSEQ multiplex PCR; TCRdb's table is partial and in-frame only. The top ten clones hold 15% of a sample with 250,000 or so clones, 70% of them seen once. The specimen comprised PBMCs, sampled after 24 months of ibrutinib treatment. The receptors originated from a human donor with chronic lymphocytic leukemia. The conserved cysteine and the conserved F or W are not part of the CDR3 here.

TRBJ2-1	TRBV29-1	SVVGGTSGIPNEQF
TRBJ2-6	TRBV29-1	SVQAGANVLT
TRBJ2-3	TRBV2	ASSVFRGTDTQY
TRBJ2-7	TRBV2	ASSELAASGDYEQY
TRBJ2-3	TRBV4-2	ASSQRQGASDTQY
TRBJ1-1	TRBV6-5	ASSYSGETEAF
TRBJ2-7	TRBV7-2	ASSLLAIGTDHSYEQY
TRBJ2-1	TRBV7-9	ASSPQPGGNEQF
TRBJ1-2	TRBV19	AGQGTYGYT
TRBJ2-7	TRBV7-9	ASTGLTYEQY
TRBJ2-3	TRBV7-3	ASSLGLAESTDTQY
TRBJ2-5	TRBV4-1	ASSQNKAVQETQY
TRBJ2-1	TRBV27	ASSLGGVEGSEQF
TRBJ1-5	TRBV27	ASRIGGVNQPQH
TRBJ2-5	TRBV19	ASSLLWDRADETQY
TRBJ2-4	TRBV7-6	ASSPTGGNIQY
TRBJ1-1	TRBV11-2	ASSFLTLDTEAF
TRBJ2-7	TRBV6-5	ASSLGLAGDEQY